This T cell receptor beta chain was obtained from a study of T cells in Graves' hyperthyroidism and ophthalmopathy. Germline V gene data show CDR1 as SGDLS and CDR2 as YYNGEE. Trimming removed 9 bases from V and 5 bases from J; junction bases left unmatched: 13. This CDR3 spans 15 amino acids. TCR beta CDR3 region amplification was performed from RNA transcripts. The HTBI primer set served for first-round RT-PCR of the TCR CDR3. TCRdb ran MiXCR on the multiplex PCR reads and lists one entry per CDR3 protein. This table has about 380,000 distinct CDR3 sequences, under 20% appearing once. The rearrangement links TRBV9 to TRBJ2-1; TRBD1 aligns across 8 bases. Sequencing was performed on blood. This TCR derives from a man in his late teens or twenties with Graves' ophthalmopathy. The CDR3 loop is CATSLTGGANNEQFF. CDR3 bases: TGTGCCACCTCACTCACAGGGGGAGCGAACAATGAGCAGTTCTTC.